This TCR beta chain was captured in a study of cytomegalovirus exposure and HLA in healthy donors. Trimming took 7 bases from V and 4 from J; bases not matched to a gene: 17. The germline CDR1 and CDR2 sequences are LNHDA and SQIVND (reference sequence). The CDR3 length is 17 residues. The data were produced by immunoSEQ multiplex PCR, yet TCRdb's version contains in-frame clones alone and is incomplete. The data hold about 200,000 clones, with almost 90% observed a single time. This clone showed up just once. Its target is not known. Overall study results and limits: Among TCR beta chains, those listed as cytomegalovirus-associated numbered more than 150.

An approximately 120-subject validation cohort, separate from the approximately 690-subject first cohort, supplied the donors. Input material: PBMCs. The chain links TRBV19 to TRBJ1-2, with 8 bases fitting TRBD1. This TCR came from a woman younger than 30 in good health and CMV-seronegative. The CDR3: CASTHLPGQEPFYGYTF. Here the CDR3 DNA reads TGTGCCAGTACCCATCTCCCGGGACAGGAACCTTTCTATGGCTACACCTTC.